What follows are 22 T cell receptor beta chains derived from one specimen sequenced in a study of blood T cells in healthy people across ages (dated by TCRdb to 2015 to 2017). The library was produced with 5' RACE. The sequencer was an Illumina HiSeq 2500. A second PCR of 7 to 11 cycles was performed with a sample-barcoded 5' primer and a J-beta primer mix. The public reads were reanalyzed by TCRdb: fastp trimming at Q25, MiXCR alignment, in-frame beta chains only. Records with the same CDR3 protein are collapsed into one entry carrying the most frequent genes and DNA. The sample table holds roughly 700,000 distinct CDR3 sequences, of which 49% were seen once. About 32% of the sample rests with the top ten. The sequencing input was blood. The receptors derive from an older woman in good health.

The J gene is TRBJ2-1, the V gene TRBV20-1, with 7 bases fitting TRBD2. CDR1 is DFQATT and CDR2 is SNEGSKA in the germline V gene (reference sequence). This CDR3 comprises 14 residues. V dropped 2 bases and J dropped 5; count of bases not matched to a gene: 6. The DNA for the CDR3 is TGCAGTGCTAGACTCCCAGGGAGGGACAATGAGCAGTTCTTC. Its protein is CSARLPGRDNEQFF.

The V gene is TRBV6-1, the J gene TRBJ2-5, with 9 nucleotides matching TRBD1. This CDR3 has 14 amino acids. Per the germline V gene, CDR1 is MNHNS and CDR2 is SASEGT. V lost 5 bases to trimming and J lost 2 bases; unmatched junction nucleotides: 3. The CDR3 spells CASSRQGGQETQYF. The CDR3 nucleotides are TGTGCCAGCAGTAGACAGGGGGGGCAAGAGACCCAGTACTTC.

The chain carries TRBV29-1 and TRBJ1-4; 9 nucleotides agree with TRBD1. CDR1 SQVTM and CDR2 ANQGSEA come from the germline V gene. The CDR3 has 16 amino acids. Losses at the gene ends were 1 base for V and 11 bases for J; bases not matched to a gene: 14. The CDR3 nucleotides are TGCAGCGTTGAAGGCTCTGGGACAGGGAAGGCGAGTAAACTGTTTTTT. It specifies CSVEGSGTGKASKLFF.

This sequence joins TRBV20-1 and TRBJ2-7; 7 bases are shared with TRBD2. The CDR3 contains 14 residues. Trimming took 5 bases from V and 1 from J; bases not matched to a gene: 8. Germline CDR1 DFQATT, CDR2 SNEGSKA (reference sequence). In DNA form, the CDR3 reads TGCAGTGCTCATCGGAGGGACTATTCCTACGAGCAGTACTTC. Translation gives CSAHRRDYSYEQYF.

The rearrangement uses TRBV12-3 or TRBV12-4 and TRBJ2-7; D is uncertain. With 1 base removed from V and 2 bases from J, the gap between germline ends came to 9 bases. CDR3 length equals 14 residues. The CDR3 spells CASSLVGYAYEQYF. The CDR3 nucleotides are TGTGCCAGCAGTTTAGTTGGTTATGCCTACGAGCAGTACTTC.

The chain couples TRBV2 to TRBJ2-2, with D maybe TRBD2 (6 bases). The CDR3 consists of 16 residues. V gave up 6 bases and J gave up 1 base, with 15 bases separating them. CDR1 is SNHLY, CDR2 FYNNEI, per germline. The CDR3 coding sequence is TGTGCCAGCAGAAAGGGGAGGACACAGAACACCGGGGAGCTGTTTTTT. It is translated as CASRKGRTQNTGELFF.

The CDR3 region has the DNA TGTGCCAGCAGCTTTCGGGGTTACGAAAAACTGTTTTTT. This codes for CASSFRGYEKLFF. This chain joins TRBV7-9 and TRBJ1-4; no clear D gene. The V gene lost 3 bases and the J gene lost 8 bases, with 10 bases spanning the gap. The CDR3 runs 13 residues. Looked up from germline, CDR1 is SEHNR and CDR2 is FQNEAQ (reference sequence).

The V call is TRBV2, the J call TRBJ2-3; 7 bases fit TRBD1. The CDR3 spans 13 residues. V was clipped by 10 bases and J by 6 bases; unmatched bases: 10. Per germline, CDR1 SNHLY and CDR2 FYNNEI. This chain's CDR3 is CANSKQGMDTQYF. As DNA, the CDR3 is TGTGCCAACAGCAAACAGGGGATGGATACGCAGTATTTT.

The chain couples TRBV20-1 to TRBJ1-6, with D possibly matching TRBD1 (6 bases). In germline, CDR1 is DFQATT, CDR2 SNEGSKA (reference sequence). CDR3 size: 16 residues. Trimming shortened V by 0 bases and J by 7 bases, and 16 bases separated the two germline ends. The CDR3 here is CSARESVRGVNSPLHF. Here the CDR3 DNA reads TGCAGTGCTAGAGAATCGGTAAGGGGGGTGAATTCACCCCTCCACTTT.

The V gene is TRBV20-1, the J gene TRBJ2-7, with 7 bases fitting TRBD2. The CDR3 contains 14 residues. V gave up 5 bases and J gave up 7 bases; unmatched junction bases: 14. In germline, CDR1 is DFQATT, CDR2 SNEGSKA (reference sequence). The CDR3 bases are TGCAGTGCTCCGACGACTAGCACATTGGGGGAGCAGTACTTC. As protein: CSAPTTSTLGEQYF.

This clonotype was seen just once. This rearrangement joins TRBV20-1 to TRBJ2-3, with 10 positions matching TRBD2. The CDR3 totals 17 residues. The junction had 10 bases not matched to a gene; V was cut back by 4 bases and J by 0 bases. CDR1 is DFQATT, CDR2 SNEGSKA, per germline (reference sequence). The CDR3 region is CSAILAGRELSTDTQYF. The CDR3 bases are TGCAGTGCTATACTAGCGGGAAGGGAGTTGAGCACAGATACGCAGTATTTT.

In this sample, this clonotype turned up a few times. V usage is TRBV14 and J usage is TRBJ2-1, with TRBD1 as a possible D gene (6 bases). Deletions cut 2 bases from V and 5 bases from J, with 13 bases between. The germline CDR1 and CDR2 sequences are SGHDN and FVKESK. This CDR3 has 15 residues. This CDR3 reads CASSQPGTKNNEQFF. The DNA of the CDR3 is TGTGCCAGCAGCCAACCCGGGACAAAAAACAATGAGCAGTTCTTC.

This clonotype was found a few times. This chain links TRBV29-1 with TRBJ2-1; 10 bases map to TRBD2. This CDR3 spans 15 amino acids. The V and J ends lost 3 bases and 8 bases, in that order; junction bases with no gene match: 10. The germline V gene has CDR1 SQVTM and CDR2 ANQGSEA. The CDR3 spells CSVEGLAGVTDEQFF. The CDR3 DNA sequence: TGCAGCGTTGAGGGTCTAGCGGGAGTCACCGATGAGCAGTTCTTC.

V is TRBV4-2 and J is TRBJ1-4; 7 bases match TRBD1. There are 17 residues in the CDR3. Germline V gives CDR1 LGHNA, CDR2 YNFKEQ. J was trimmed by 7 bases and V by 0 bases; bases with no gene match: 11. The CDR3 nucleotides are TGTGCCAGCAGCCAAGATGGGTTTAAGGGGGCTGGTGAAAAACTGTTTTTT. Its translation is CASSQDGFKGAGEKLFF.

The chain joins TRBV12-3 or TRBV12-4 to TRBJ2-7, with D possibly TRBD2 on 5 matching bases. The closer fit of TRBJ2-5 to the DNA end suggests the J call may be wrong. This CDR3 region has 15 residues. This CDR3 reads CASSPRTPPGETQYF. The DNA for the CDR3 is TGTGCCAGCAGCCCAAGGACGCCCCCGGGGGAGACCCAGTACTTC.

V gene TRBV5-6 combines with J gene TRBJ2-5; 7 nucleotides agree with TRBD2. The CDR3 is 16 amino acids. V lost 1 base and J lost 4; bases outside the gene matches: 10. Germline-derived CDR1 and CDR2 are SGHDT and YYEEEE. This CDR3 reads CASSLWSSGNRETQYF. The CDR3 nucleotides read TGTGCCAGCAGCTTGTGGTCTAGCGGAAACCGAGAGACCCAGTACTTC.

This clonotype was detected only a few times. The chain carries TRBV20-1 and TRBJ2-1, with 7 bases identical to TRBD2. The CDR3 has 17 amino acids. CDR1 and CDR2 from the germline V gene are DFQATT and SNEGSKA (reference sequence). Trimming removed 3 bases from V and 4 bases from J; junction bases left unmatched: 15. The CDR3 sequence is CSASVSGGAGDYNEQFF. The CDR3, as DNA: TGCAGTGCTAGCGTGTCGGGCGGGGCGGGAGATTACAATGAGCAGTTCTTC.

V is TRBV5-1 and J is TRBJ2-7, with TRBD2 matching over 11 bases. Germline lookup yields CDR1 SGHRS and CDR2 YFSETQ. The CDR3 is 16 amino acids. The V and J ends lost 1 base and 2 bases, in that order; junction bases with no gene match: 5. CDR3 nucleotides: TGCGCCAGCAGCTTGTCGACTAGCGGGACCACCTACGAGCAGTACTTC. This encodes CASSLSTSGTTYEQYF. Full variable domain (outside the CDR3, taken from reference TRBV5-1 and TRBJ2-7): KAGVTQTPRYLIKTRGQQVTLSCSPISGHRSVSWYQQTPGQGLQFLFEYFSETQRNKGNFPGRFSGRQFSNSRSEMNVSTLELGDSALYLCASSLSTSGTTYEQYFGPGTRLTVT.

The chain combines TRBV7-2 with TRBJ1-2; D possibly corresponds to TRBD1 (5 bases). The length of the CDR3 is 17 residues. V was shortened by 1 base and J by 8 bases, with 23 bases between the two germline ends. Germline V CDR1 and CDR2: SGHTA, FQGNSA. CDR3 protein: CASSLGHRRGESKGYTF. Here the CDR3 DNA reads TGTGCCAGCAGCTTAGGGCACAGGAGGGGAGAATCAAAGGGCTACACCTTC.

This clonotype was counted a few times. The chain couples TRBV27 to TRBJ2-4, with 8 bases fitting TRBD2. V gave up 4 bases and J gave up 7 bases; unmatched junction bases: 9. Germline V gene sequence: CDR1 MNHEY, CDR2 SMNVEV (reference sequence). The length of the CDR3 is 15 residues. The CDR3 loop reads CASSSYSGMKNIQYF. CDR3 DNA: TGTGCCAGCAGTTCCTATAGCGGGATGAAGAACATTCAGTACTTC.

The CDR3 reads CASTQGRSAYEQYF. The CDR3 DNA is TGTGCCAGCACCCAGGGCCGGTCGGCCTACGAGCAGTACTTC. This rearrangement joins TRBV21-1 to TRBJ2-4; the listed D gene, TRBD2, was not tested against the DNA. The J call is in doubt because the DNA end fits TRBJ2-7 better. TRBV21-1 is noted as a pseudogene. The CDR3 has 14 residues.

CDR3 amino acids: CASSSQGGGSNTEAFF. For the CDR3, the DNA is TGTGCCAGCAGTTCTCAGGGGGGGGGCTCTAACACTGAAGCTTTCTTT. The J gene is TRBJ1-1, the V gene TRBV3-1; TRBD1 aligns across 7 bases. CDR1 and CDR2 (germline): LGHDT, YNNKEL (reference sequence). The CDR3 sequence is 16 residues long. V gave up 6 bases and J gave up 2 bases; unmatched junction bases: 12.